Presented here are 26 T cell receptor beta chains from one specimen sequenced in a study of T cell responses to AZD1222 COVID-19 vaccine. The protocol was immunoSEQ multiplex PCR, while the TCRdb copy is restricted to in-frame clones and leaves out a portion. The sample has approximately 190,000 clones; 80% to 95% are singletons. The sequencing here drew on peripheral blood, taken 28 days after the second AZD1222 dose. These receptors originate from an adult who received the AZD1222 COVID-19 vaccine.

The chain couples TRBV7-2 to TRBJ1-5; TRBD1 might be the D (6 bases). The CDR3 contains 15 residues. Trimming left V 3 bases short and J 5 bases short, with 14 bases between. The germline CDR1 and CDR2 sequences are SGHTA and FQGNSA. CDR3 in amino acids: CASSLGRGADQPQHF. Written as DNA, the CDR3 is TGTGCCAGCAGCTTGGGGCGGGGGGCGGATCAGCCCCAGCATTTT.

The V and J genes are TRBV28 and TRBJ2-7; D gene ambiguous. V was shortened by 5 bases and J by 3 bases, with 17 bases between the two germline ends. CDR1 is MDHEN and CDR2 is SYDVKM in the germline V gene. There are 15 residues in the CDR3. The CDR3 is CASSAQGSVNYEQYF. The CDR3 DNA reads as TGTGCCAGCAGTGCCCAAGGCAGTGTAAACTACGAGCAGTACTTC.

The chain has TRBV4-1 and TRBJ1-2; 7 nucleotides agree with TRBD1. Germline V gene lookup returns CDR1 MGHRA and CDR2 YSYEKL. The V gene end was trimmed by 2 bases and the J gene end by 2 bases; junction bases not matched to a gene: 2. This CDR3 is built from 14 residues. The CDR3 loop reads CASSQPGQNYGYTF. The CDR3 nucleotides are TGCGCCAGCAGCCAACCGGGACAGAACTATGGCTACACCTTC.

The V and J genes are TRBV28 and TRBJ1-1; D not certain. Germline assignment: CDR1 MDHEN and CDR2 SYDVKM. V was shortened by 5 bases and J by 7 bases, with 11 bases between the two germline ends. The CDR3 is 12 amino acids. In DNA form, the CDR3 reads TGTGCCAGCAGTAACCTCGTGTTTGAAGCTTTCTTT. It encodes CASSNLVFEAFF. Together with reference TRBV28 and TRBJ1-1, the CDR3 gives the full variable domain: DVKVTQSSRYLVKRTGEKVFLECVQDMDHENMFWYRQDPGLGLRLIYFSYDVKMKEKGDIPEGYSVSREKKERFSLILESASTNQTSMYLCASSNLVFEAFFGQGTRLTVV.

The chain links TRBV7-8 to TRBJ2-5, with 8 bases identical to TRBD2. Per the germline V gene, CDR1 is SGHVS and CDR2 is FQNEAQ. CDR3 size: 13 residues. The V segment lost 7 bases and the J segment 4 bases; nucleotides outside the gene matches: 5. The CDR3 DNA is TGTGCCAGCATTCGGGGGGGCGGAGAGACCCAGTACTTC. It specifies CASIRGGGETQYF.

The V call is TRBV7-9, the J call TRBJ2-2; D is perhaps TRBD2 (5 bases). CDR1 is SEHNR and CDR2 is FQNEAQ in the germline V gene (reference sequence). Trimming took off 3 bases at V and 5 bases at J, with 13 bases between the two ends. This CDR3 has 15 residues. CDR3: CASSFGDTRTGELFF. DNA of the CDR3: TGTGCCAGCAGCTTCGGGGATACTAGGACCGGGGAGCTGTTTTTT.

The chain joins TRBV15 to TRBJ1-2; 8 positions match TRBD1. V shed 0 bases and J 2 bases; nucleotides not matched to a gene: 5. The V gene's germline CDR1 is LNHNV and CDR2 YYDKDF (reference sequence). The CDR3 runs 16 residues. CDR3 DNA: TGTGCCACCAGCAGAGAGGGACAGGACTCAAACTATGGCTACACCTTC. It translates to CATSREGQDSNYGYTF.

The chain carries TRBV5-6 and TRBJ1-5, with a tentative D call TRBD1 (6 bases). This CDR3 has 17 amino acids. Germline V gene data show CDR1 as SGHDT and CDR2 as YYEEEE. The ends were cut back, 4 bases at V and 0 bases at J, with 17 bases in the middle. The CDR3 spells CASSLGGRFFSNQPQHF. DNA of the CDR3: TGTGCCAGCAGCCTGGGGGGCAGGTTTTTTAGCAATCAGCCCCAGCATTTT.

V usage is TRBV13 and J usage is TRBJ1-1; possible D gene TRBD1, 6 bases. The CDR3 runs to 15 residues. CDR1 is PRHDT, CDR2 FYEKMQ, per germline (reference sequence). With 2 bases removed from V and 4 bases from J, the gap between germline ends came to 14 bases. In nucleotides, the CDR3 is TGTGCCAGCAGCTTACCGCAGGGGATGAGCACTGAAGCTTTCTTT. Translation gives CASSLPQGMSTEAFF. The complete variable domain, with remaining parts taken from reference TRBV13 and TRBJ1-1, reads AAGVIQSPRHLIKEKRETATLKCYPIPRHDTVYWYQQGPGQDPQFLISFYEKMQSDKGSIPDRFSAQQFSDYHSELNMSSLELGDSALYFCASSLPQGMSTEAFFGQGTRLTVV.

About this clone: Different DNA sequences within this sample yield the same CDR3. The chain employs TRBV5-6 and TRBJ2-7; D possibly uses TRBD1 or TRBD2 (5 bases each). This CDR3 has 13 residues. From germline, CDR1 is SGHDT and CDR2 YYEEEE. Trimming took off 0 bases at V and 4 bases at J, with 8 bases between the two ends. CDR3 in amino acids: CASSLGGGYEQYF. The CDR3 region has the DNA TGTGCCAGCAGCTTGGGTGGGGGATACGAGCAGTACTTC.

The chain has TRBV5-1 and TRBJ2-5, with 14 bases lining up with TRBD2. Germline loops: CDR1 SGHRS, CDR2 YFSETQ. The CDR3 is made up of 17 amino acids. V dropped 0 bases and J dropped 5; count of bases not matched to a gene: 6. CDR3 amino acids: CASSLAGLAGAGETQYF. The CDR3 nucleotides read TGCGCCAGCAGCTTGGCGGGACTAGCGGGGGCCGGGGAGACCCAGTACTTC.

This chain connects TRBV6-5 to TRBJ1-5; D is ambiguous. CDR3 size: 16 residues. Germline CDR1 MNHEY, CDR2 SVGAGI. Trimming left V 0 bases short and J 3 bases short, with 12 bases between. This CDR3 is CASSYSMPGNNQPQHF. The CDR3 DNA sequence: TGTGCCAGCAGTTACTCGATGCCGGGTAACAATCAGCCCCAGCATTTT.

J is TRBJ1-4 and V is TRBV11-1; 7 nucleotides align to TRBD1. Losses at the gene ends were 5 bases for V and 2 bases for J; bases not matched to a gene: 2. The CDR3 sequence is 14 residues long. Germline V gene lookup returns CDR1 SGHAT and CDR2 FQDESV (reference sequence). CDR3: CASSATGTNEKLFF. CDR3 sequence (DNA): TGTGCCAGCAGCGCGACAGGGACTAATGAAAAACTGTTTTTT.

The chain links TRBV5-3 to TRBJ2-1, with D maybe TRBD2 (5 bases). TRBV5-3 is treated as an ORF (open reading frame) with a function not yet certain. V was shortened by 1 base and J by 7 bases, with 18 bases between the two germline ends. The CDR3 consists of 16 residues. CDR3 coding DNA: TGTGCCAGAAGCTTGCCCCGTACTAGTACAAGAAATGAGCAGTTCTTC. This translates into CARSLPRTSTRNEQFF.

In its sample, this clone was seen a few times. The V gene is TRBV18, the J gene TRBJ2-3; TRBD2 is a possible D gene (6 bases). V was clipped by 6 bases and J by 7 bases, with 17 bases between them. Germline V gene sequence: CDR1 KGHSH, CDR2 LQKENI. The CDR3 runs to 14 residues. CDR3 residues: CASSPGTAGNTQYF. CDR3 sequence (DNA): TGTGCCAGCTCCCCGGGGACGGCGGGGAATACGCAGTATTTT. Complete variable domain (other parts from reference TRBV18 and TRBJ2-3): NAGVMQNPRHLVRRRGQEARLRCSPMKGHSHVYWYRQLPEEGLKFMVYLQKENIIDESGMPKERFSAEFPKEGPSILRIQQVVRGDSAAYFCASSPGTAGNTQYFGPGTRLTVL.

The chain carries TRBV9 and TRBJ1-1, with D possibly being TRBD1 (5 bases). V was clipped by 4 bases and J by 4 bases, with 14 bases between them. The CDR3 runs 14 residues. Germline CDR1 SGDLS, CDR2 YYNGEE. The DNA of the CDR3 is TGTGCCAGCAGCCCCGGGGGGGTGGGCACTGAAGCTTTCTTT. It specifies CASSPGGVGTEAFF.

V gene TRBV7-7 combines with J gene TRBJ2-1, with D maybe TRBD2 (6 bases). Germline assignment: CDR1 SSHAT and CDR2 FNYEAQ (reference sequence). The CDR3 spans 14 residues. Trimming cost V 5 bases and J 3 bases, with 11 bases left between them. The CDR3 region has the DNA TGTGCCAGCAGCCCCGGGGGAAACTACAATGAGCAGTTCTTC. It translates to CASSPGGNYNEQFF. The full variable domain, rest sourced from reference TRBV7-7 and TRBJ2-1, is GAGVSQSPRYKVTKRGQDVTLRCDPISSHATLYWYQQALGQGPEFLTYFNYEAQPDKSGLPSDRFSAERPEGSISTLTIQRTEQRDSAMYRCASSPGGNYNEQFFGPGTRLTVL.

This chain connects TRBV6-1 to TRBJ2-7, with D tentatively TRBD1 (5 bases). CDR1 and CDR2 from the germline V gene are MNHNS and SASEGT. This CDR3 is built from 14 residues. With 3 bases removed from V and 3 bases from J, the gap between germline ends came to 12 bases. The CDR3 loop is CASSEGPNDYEQYF. CDR3 nucleotides: TGTGCCAGCAGTGAGGGGCCGAATGACTACGAGCAGTACTTC.

V and J are TRBV7-9 and TRBJ1-4; 7 bases align to TRBD1. This CDR3 contains 13 residues. V lost 5 bases, J lost 7 bases, and 4 bases stayed unmatched. The germline V gene has CDR1 SEHNR and CDR2 FQNEAQ (reference sequence). The CDR3 is CASSRGTAEKLFF. DNA for the CDR3: TGTGCCAGCAGCCGCGGGACAGCTGAAAAACTGTTTTTT.

The chain links TRBV19 to TRBJ2-5, with D maybe TRBD1 (6 bases). This CDR3 spans 16 amino acids. Germline loops: CDR1 LNHDA, CDR2 SQIVND (reference sequence). Trimming removed 4 bases from V and 5 bases from J, with 20 bases in between. DNA of the CDR3: TGTGCCAGTAGTACACCCGGGACACCTCGGAAGGAGACCCAGTACTTC. Translated, it gives CASSTPGTPRKETQYF.

The J gene is TRBJ2-7, the V gene TRBV7-9; perhaps TRBD2 as D (6 bases). This CDR3 has 12 residues. CDR1 and CDR2 (germline): SEHNR, FQNEAQ (reference sequence). V was trimmed by 5 bases and J by 4 bases, leaving 9 bases between them. CDR3 residues: CASSGGWYEQYF. The DNA of the CDR3 is TGTGCCAGCAGCGGAGGGTGGTACGAGCAGTACTTC. The whole variable domain, filled in from reference TRBV7-9 and TRBJ2-7, reads DTGVSQNPRHKITKRGQNVTFRCDPISEHNRLYWYRQTLGQGPEFLTYFQNEAQLEKSRLLSDRFSAERPKGSFSTLEIQRTEQGDSAMYLCASSGGWYEQYFGPGTRLTVT.

This clone was recorded only once. The rearrangement joins TRBV18 to TRBJ1-6; D is uncertain. Trimming took 1 base from V and 8 from J, leaving 6 bases between them. The CDR3 loop spans 13 amino acids. CDR1 and CDR2 from the germline V gene are KGHSH and LQKENI. Written as DNA, the CDR3 is TGTGCCAGCTCACCACACATAGATTCACCCCTCCACTTT. Its protein is CASSPHIDSPLHF.

This rearrangement joins TRBV23-1 to TRBJ1-2; D not resolved. TRBV23-1 belongs to the ORF category, with a function that is uncertain. Trimming stripped 3 bases from V and 6 bases from J, with 14 bases between. CDR3 length: 14 amino acids. The CDR3: CASSQVVVRNGYTF. The CDR3 bases are TGCGCCAGCAGTCAGGTGGTAGTCAGGAATGGCTACACCTTC.

V and J are TRBV3-1 (or the pseudogene TRBV3-2) and TRBJ1-5; TRBD1 might be the D (6 bases). CDR3 size: 15 residues. Germline V lookup: CDR1 LGHDT, CDR2 YNNKEL (reference sequence). V shed 4 bases and J shed 1 base, with 11 bases lying between them. CDR3 sequence: CASSRGGSSNQPQHF. CDR3 bases: TGTGCCAGCAGCCGAGGGGGGTCCAGCAATCAGCCCCAGCATTTT.

V gene TRBV7-9 combines with J gene TRBJ1-1, with D maybe TRBD1 (5 bases). V was cut by 5 bases and J by 0 bases, with 16 bases left in between. CDR3 size: 16 residues. CDR1 and CDR2 from the germline V gene are SEHNR and FQNEAQ (reference sequence). The CDR3: CASSPLGDPMNTEAFF. CDR3 coding DNA: TGTGCCAGCAGCCCACTGGGGGACCCAATGAACACTGAAGCTTTCTTT. The entire variable domain, with the rest obtained from reference TRBV7-9 and TRBJ1-1, is as follows: DTGVSQNPRHKITKRGQNVTFRCDPISEHNRLYWYRQTLGQGPEFLTYFQNEAQLEKSRLLSDRFSAERPKGSFSTLEIQRTEQGDSAMYLCASSPLGDPMNTEAFFGQGTRLTVV.

This sequence joins TRBV11-2 and TRBJ1-3, with TRBD1 as a possible D gene (6 bases). Germline CDR1 and CDR2: SGHAT and FQNNGV. The CDR3 extends over 13 amino acids. Trimming removed 5 bases from V and 7 bases from J, with 12 bases in between. Here the CDR3 reads CASSPIQGNTIYF. In DNA form, the CDR3 reads TGTGCCAGCAGCCCAATACAGGGTAACACCATATATTTT.